The clone carrying this T cell receptor (beta chain) was counted many times. The antigen is unknown. TCR beta CDR3 region amplification was performed from RNA transcripts. First-round RT-PCR targeting the TCR CDR3 was performed with the HTBI primer set. MiXCR was run by TCRdb on the multiplex PCR reads, yielding one entry per CDR3 protein. The table shows 250,000 to 350,000 distinct CDR3 sequences, with over 15% occurring only once. The CDR3 has 15 amino acids. In germline, CDR1 is SNHLY, CDR2 FYNNEI. The V gene end was trimmed by 4 bases and the J gene end by 6 bases; junction bases not matched to a gene: 8. These data come from a study of T cells in Graves' hyperthyroidism and ophthalmopathy. Study-level results: Stable hyperthyroidism was told apart from ophthalmopathy by a model built on 13 V-J features.

The genes are TRBV2 and TRBJ1-5; 8 bases are shared with TRBD1. The sequenced material came from blood. The receptor comes from a woman aged 55-69 years with Graves' ophthalmopathy. CDR3 in DNA: TGTGCCAGCAGTGGGGGGCAGGGGGCGGGTCAGCCCCAGCATTTT. Residues: CASSGGQGAGQPQHF.